These T cell receptor beta chains were read from a single sample in a study of cytomegalovirus exposure and HLA in healthy donors. Produced via immunoSEQ multiplex PCR; TCRdb's table is partial and in-frame only. The sample includes a few hundred thousand clones, over 70% seen only once; the top ten take 11% to 15%. Material for sequencing was PBMCs. The source of these receptors is a woman under 40 in good health and CMV-seropositive. Both conserved end residues are part of each CDR3. A D gene is named only where the DNA matches it firmly. Clone size is given for some rows only: seen once, a few or many times, or a class if the clone is expanded.

J gene,D gene,clone size,V gene,CDR3 DNA,CDR3 protein
TRBJ2-3,TRBD1,once,TRBV5-1,TGCGCCAGCAGCGTAGGGACAGGAGATGATACGCAGTATTTT,CASSVGTGDDTQYF
TRBJ2-3,TRBD2,.,TRBV27,TGTGCCAGCAGTCCCAGACTAGCATTAACAGATACGCAGTATTTT,CASSPRLALTDTQYF
TRBJ2-1,TRBD1,.,TRBV7-8,TGTGCCAGCAGCCCGCGGGACAGGGCATACAATGAGCAGTTCTTC,CASSPRDRAYNEQFF
TRBJ2-7,TRBD1,.,TRBV28,TGTGCCAGCAGTCTCACGGGACAGGACTACGAGCAGTACTTC,CASSLTGQDYEQYF
TRBJ1-1,TRBD1,.,TRBV9,TGTGCCAGCAGCGGACAGGGGGCAAGGGGGACTGAAGCTTTCTTT,CASSGQGARGTEAFF
TRBJ1-4,.,.,TRBV6-1,TGTGCCGCTGGGGGGCACCGGGAAAAACTGTTTTTT,CAAGGHREKLFF
TRBJ1-2,.,.,TRBV30,TGTGCGTGTCGTGGGGGGCGCGATTACTATGGCTACACCTTC,CACRGGRDYYGYTF
TRBJ2-5,TRBD1,.,TRBV10-1,TGCGCCAGCAGCTTAGGGGACAGTAATTACCAAGAGACCCAGTACTTC,CASSLGDSNYQETQYF
TRBJ1-4,.,.,TRBV27,TGTGCCAGCAGTCCGACAGGAGGCGAGTATGAAAAACTGTTTTTT,CASSPTGGEYEKLFF
TRBJ1-3,.,many,TRBV7-2,TGTGCCAGCAGCTTTGGCAGGGGCCACGGAAACACCATATATTTT,CASSFGRGHGNTIYF
TRBJ2-7,TRBD2,.,TRBV2,TGTGCCAGCAAAGGGACTAGCGCTACCTACGAGCAGTACTTC,CASKGTSATYEQYF
TRBJ1-1,.,few,TRBV11-3,TGTGCCAGCAGCTTATCAGGGGCTAACACTGAAGCTTTCTTT,CASSLSGANTEAFF
TRBJ1-1,.,.,TRBV7-9,TGTGCCAGCAGCGTCACAGTGGGGGGCACTGAAGCTTTCTTT,CASSVTVGGTEAFF
TRBJ1-1,.,.,TRBV11-2,TGTGCCAGCAGCTCATTAAGACAGCGGGCGAACACTGAAGCTTTCTTT,CASSSLRQRANTEAFF
TRBJ2-5,.,once,TRBV10-3,TGTGCCATCAGAGGGGAGTTAAAAGAGACCCAGTACTTC,CAIRGELKETQYF
TRBJ2-1,.,.,TRBV12-5,TGTGCTAGTGGTTTGTACGGGGACGAGACCAATGAGCAGTTCTTC,CASGLYGDETNEQFF
TRBJ2-3,TRBD2,.,TRBV27,TGTGCCAGCAGTTTTCAACTAGCGGGAGGGGAAGATACGCAGTATTTT,CASSFQLAGGEDTQYF
TRBJ1-5,.,.,TRBV6-5,TGTGCCAGCAGGAGGAGGGCAGGTCAGCCCCAGCATTTT,CASRRRAGQPQHF
TRBJ2-1,.,.,TRBV6-1,TGTGCCAGCATTCACCTTGACAACAATGAGCAGTTCTTC,CASIHLDNNEQFF
TRBJ2-2,TRBD2,.,TRBV11-2,TGTGCCAGCAGCTTTACCGGGCTAGCGGAAGGGGAGCTGTTTTTT,CASSFTGLAEGELFF
TRBJ2-5,.,.,TRBV6-1,TGTGCCAGCAGTGAAGTAGAGACCCAGTACTTC,CASSEVETQYF
TRBJ1-1,TRBD1,.,TRBV27,TGTGCCAGCAGTTTAGTACAGGGGGACACTGAAGCTTTCTTT,CASSLVQGDTEAFF
TRBJ1-1,.,.,TRBV5-6,TGTGCCAGCAGCCGACAGGATATGACTGAAGCTTTCTTT,CASSRQDMTEAFF
TRBJ2-7,TRBD1,.,TRBV25-1,TGTGCCAGCCGTACAGGGGGAGTTTATGGCTACGAGCAGTACTTC,CASRTGGVYGYEQYF
TRBJ2-7,.,.,TRBV27,TGTGCCAGCAGTTTATCTTTCTTGGGGCCCTACGAGCAGTACTTC,CASSLSFLGPYEQYF
TRBJ2-5,TRBD2,.,TRBV7-9,TGTGCCAGCAGCCCTAGCGGATCGCAAGAGACCCAGTACTTC,CASSPSGSQETQYF
TRBJ2-1,.,once,TRBV6-5,TGTGCCAGCACCCGCGGGGATGAGCAGTTCTTC,CASTRGDEQFF
TRBJ2-7,.,.,TRBV28,TGTGCCAGCACCCCCGTTGGGATAGCAAATTCCTACGAGCAGTACTTC,CASTPVGIANSYEQYF
TRBJ1-2,.,.,TRBV9,TGTGCCAGCAGCGTAGGGACGGTTCGACTAGACTATGGCTACACCTTC,CASSVGTVRLDYGYTF
TRBJ2-2,.,.,TRBV13,TGTGCCAGCAGCTCGGACCCGGGGAAGCTGGCCGGGGAGCTGTTTTTT,CASSSDPGKLAGELFF
TRBJ2-7,TRBD2,.,TRBV25-1,TGTGCCAGCAGTGAATTTCGGGACTACCCGTACGAGCAGTACTTC,CASSEFRDYPYEQYF
TRBJ1-1,.,.,TRBV27,TGTGCCAGCAGTTTGGGGACGAACACTGAAGCTTTCTTT,CASSLGTNTEAFF
TRBJ1-4,TRBD1,.,TRBV19,TGTGCCAGTAGTGAGAGGGGGCGAAGTGAAAAACTGTTTTTT,CASSERGRSEKLFF
TRBJ2-7,.,.,TRBV6-1,TGTGCCAGCATTAGGGGAAGCTATTACGAGCAGTACTTC,CASIRGSYYEQYF
TRBJ2-7,.,.,TRBV4-1,TGCGCCAGCAGCCAGATCTTAACCTACGAGCAGTACTTC,CASSQILTYEQYF
TRBJ2-1,TRBD2,once,TRBV19,TGTGCCAGTAGTCCCTCTAGCGGGAGAGAGCAGTTCTTC,CASSPSSGREQFF
TRBJ1-2,TRBD1,.,TRBV30,TGTGCCTGGAGTCAACAGGGGGATGATGGCTACACCTTC,CAWSQQGDDGYTF
TRBJ1-2,.,.,TRBV18,TGTGCCAGCTCACCGGGTGGGGAGTACTATGGCTACACCTTC,CASSPGGEYYGYTF
TRBJ1-1,.,.,TRBV4-1,TGCGCCAGCAGCCAAGTCGCCCGGAACACTGAAGCTTTCTTT,CASSQVARNTEAFF
TRBJ2-1,TRBD1,.,TRBV5-4,TGTGCCAGCAGCACGCGACAGGGATGGGATGAGCAGTTCTTC,CASSTRQGWDEQFF
TRBJ2-6,TRBD1,.,TRBV19,TGTGCCAGTAGTATAGGTAGGGACAGGGTTCACTCTGGGGCCAACGTCCTGACTTTC,CASSIGRDRVHSGANVLTF
TRBJ1-5,.,.,TRBV19,TGTGCCAGTAGTATAAGAGAACGGTCAGATCAGCCCCAGCATTTT,CASSIRERSDQPQHF
TRBJ1-1,.,.,TRBV6-6,TGTGCCAGCACCCCATCGGGGGTTGAAGCTTTCTTT,CASTPSGVEAFF
TRBJ1-2,.,.,TRBV5-8,TGTGCCAGCAGCCCTACCCGACAGAGCACCAACTATGGCTACACCTTC,CASSPTRQSTNYGYTF
TRBJ1-2,.,.,TRBV5-6,TGTGCCAGCAGCTTGACGTCCGGGCCCTTCTATGGCTACACCTTC,CASSLTSGPFYGYTF
TRBJ2-1,TRBD2,.,TRBV30,TGTGCCTGGAGCCGCCGGGACTACAGGGAGCAGTTCTTC,CAWSRRDYREQFF
TRBJ2-5,.,.,TRBV5-1,TGCGCCAGCAGCTCCTTAGGACCCCAAGGTCGAGAGACCCAGTACTTC,CASSSLGPQGRETQYF
TRBJ2-5,.,.,TRBV14,TGTGCCAGCAGCCAAGCTGACCAAGAGACCCAGTACTTC,CASSQADQETQYF
TRBJ2-1,.,few,TRBV4-1,TGCGCCAGCAGCCAAGTGGGCAATGAGCAGTTCTTC,CASSQVGNEQFF